The TCR beta chain under discussion was sequenced for a study of blood T cell repertoires in COVID-19 (dated by TCRdb to between 2020 and 2021). For the study in its entirety: Samples covering the acute and convalescent phases of COVID-19 were provided by collaborators in the United States, Italy and Spain. Nearly every sample came with metadata listing a de-identified subject ID, COVID-19 status, age in years and sex. The dataset comprised deeply sampled blood TCRbeta repertoires from subjects exposed to, actively infected with, or recovered from COVID-19. The prospective study material was composed of cDNA or gDNA derived from T cells, B-cell-depleted T cells, or PBMCs. The samples were drawn from two sources: the first 160 participants of the ongoing ImmuneRACE study, and 1,000 to 1,500 subjects contributed by 6 global collaborators. Where available, HLA class I and class II types were obtained from metadata supplied by the sample provider rather than from assay-based typing. A freely available public database, intended as a resource for researchers studying the immune response to SARS-CoV-2, is where the repertoires were released.

Comments on this clone: Which antigen it targets is not known. One base away there is no much larger clone; base qualities are not given.

One collaborating source in Seattle enrolled patients while the patients were actively infected and followed the patients over time throughout the course of disease. Each collaborating institution followed its own protocols to collect whole blood in K2EDTA tubes. For TCRbeta analysis, collaborator samples were shipped as frozen whole blood, as isolated PBMCs, or as DNA extracted from either sample type. TCRbeta CDR3 regions were amplified from genomic DNA by means of the immunoSEQ Assay, a bias-controlled multiplex PCR. The authors processed their data as follows. The number of nucleated cells in each sample was estimated by amplification of reference gene primers within the assay. Sequence reads were collapsed and filtered to measure the absolute abundance of every unique TCRbeta CDR3 rearrangement. For each sample, productive Simpson clonality was calculated as the square root of Simpson's diversity index across productive rearrangements. In TCRdb, the immuneACCESS table is reduced to in-frame sequences with V and J assigned. These tables do not hold every clone; where another copy was compared, an unresolved V gene accounts for under half, and the others remain unexplained. That table furnishes V, J and clone size, whereas the DNA furnished D and trimming. Present in this sample are hundreds of thousands of clones, approximately 88% of which were seen just once. The ten top clones hold around 13% of the sample.

The full study reports these points: Clinical and demographic metadata were provided uncurated, with the amount varying by source and participant.

The sequenced sample consisted of peripheral blood. This clonotype was obtained from a woman in her forties or fifties with COVID-19, enrolled during active disease.

The nucleotide sequence reads as follows: TGTGCCAGTAGTATACAGGATCGGGGCACCGGGGAGCTGTTTTTT. This is translated as CASSIQDRGTGELFF. Rearrangement joined TRBV19 to TRBJ2-2; 5 matching bases give a weak D call of TRBD2. CDR1 and CDR2 (LNHDA, SQIVND) derive from the germline V gene (reference sequence). Including the terminal cysteine and phenylalanine, the CDR3 comprises 15 residues. Kept here is only the CDR3 DNA, which spans 45 bases and is read in frame from base 1. V gives up 2 bases and J gives up 4 bases, and the segment between their germline ends measures 11 bases.